Listed below are T cell receptor beta chains from one sample, sequenced in a study of T-cell memory formation after mild COVID-19. TCRdb ran MiXCR on the 5' RACE reads and lists one entry per CDR3 protein. The data show roughly 130,000 distinct CDR3 sequences, 15% to 20% seen once. The sample was PBMCs or a T cell subset sorted from them (not recorded which). Receptors originate from an adult woman who had mild COVID-19 (a few samples of this study predate the infection). Cell type and time point are not known. Both conserved end residues are part of each CDR3. The D gene is left open where the match is weak. Size tells how often a clone was seen (once, few, many) or the class of an expanded clone, and some rows leave it out.

d_call j_call clone_size v_call cdr3_nt cdr3_aa
TRBD2 TRBJ2-7 . TRBV4-1 TGCGCCAGCAGCCAAGCGACTAGCGGGGAGCAGTACTTC CASSQATSGEQYF
. TRBJ2-6 . TRBV30 TGTGCCTGGAGTTCAGGGGTTGGGGCCAACGTCCTGACTTTC CAWSSGVGANVLTF
. TRBJ2-7 few TRBV7-6 TGTGCCAGCAGCTTAGCGGGACATACCTACGAGCAGTACTTC CASSLAGHTYEQYF
. TRBJ1-1 . TRBV11-2 TGTGCCAGCAGCTTAGCCTTTGGAGCGAACACTGAAGCTTTCTTT CASSLAFGANTEAFF
. TRBJ2-7 once TRBV20-1 TGCAGTGCTACAGGGATTCGGAACGAGCAGTACTTC CSATGIRNEQYF
TRBD1 TRBJ2-7 . TRBV30 TGTGCCTCGACAGGGGGCGAGTACGAGCAGTACTTC CASTGGEYEQYF
TRBD2 TRBJ2-1 . TRBV7-2 TGTGCCAGCAGCCAATCCGGGACTAGGGGGAATGAGCAGTTCTTC CASSQSGTRGNEQFF
. TRBJ1-5 . TRBV30 TGTGCCTGGAGTGTAGGTGCGGGGCGGGGTCAGCCCCAGCATTTT CAWSVGAGRGQPQHF
TRBD2 TRBJ2-3 once TRBV7-9 TGTGCCAGCAGGAATCTAGCGGGAGAGATAGATACGCAGTATTTT CASRNLAGEIDTQYF
TRBD2 TRBJ2-2 many TRBV20-1 TGCAGTGCTAGACCCGTCATGCAAGCGGGAGGGCCCCCCACCGGGGAGCTGTTTTTT CSARPVMQAGGPPTGELFF
. TRBJ2-7 few TRBV28 TGTGCCAGCAGTCCGGACGGGTCCCCCCGGGAGCAGTACTTC CASSPDGSPREQYF
. TRBJ2-1 few TRBV4-1 TGCGCCAGCAGCCAAGATTCCTTGAGGGGCTACAATGAGCAGTTCTTC CASSQDSLRGYNEQFF
. TRBJ2-1 . TRBV7-9 TGTGCCAGCAGCTTAGCGGGCGGGGCCCGCAATGAGCAGTTCTTC CASSLAGGARNEQFF
TRBD1 TRBJ2-2 . TRBV6-2/TRBV6-3 TGTGCCAGCAGTTACTTCTCGACAGGGACGGGCGGGGAGCTGTTTTTT CASSYFSTGTGGELFF
. TRBJ2-7 few TRBV7-9 TGTGCCAGCAGCAAATCGGGGGCCTACGAGCAGTACTTC CASSKSGAYEQYF
. TRBJ2-5 . TRBV6-5 TGTGCCAGCAGTTACATGCAGACCCAGTACTTC CASSYMQTQYF
. TRBJ2-7 . TRBV10-3 TGTGCCATCAGTGAACGTATCCACGAGCAGTACTTC CAISERIHEQYF
. TRBJ1-1 few TRBV5-1 TGCGCCAGCAGCTTCGGCCCGAACACTGAAGCTTTCTTT CASSFGPNTEAFF
. TRBJ1-1 few TRBV7-6 TGTGCCAGCAGGCCCAATATGAACACTGAAGCTTTCTTT CASRPNMNTEAFF
TRBD1 TRBJ2-7 few TRBV6-2/TRBV6-3 TGTGCCAGCAGTTACCGAGGGACAGGGATAAATGACTACGAGCAGTACTTC CASSYRGTGINDYEQYF
TRBD2 TRBJ2-1 few TRBV7-3 TGTGCCAGCAGTTCTAGCGGGGGGATTGGCAATGAGCAGTTCTTC CASSSSGGIGNEQFF
. TRBJ1-6 few TRBV20-1 TGCAGTGCGCCTTCAGGAGTTGGGGATTCACCCCTCCACTTT CSAPSGVGDSPLHF
TRBD2 TRBJ2-1 . TRBV9 TGTGCCAGCAGCAGACTAGCGGGAGGGCAGTTCTTC CASSRLAGGQFF
. TRBJ2-5 many TRBV9 TGTGCCAGCAGCGCCACAGGAGAGACCCAGTACTTC CASSATGETQYF
. TRBJ2-5 . TRBV7-9 TGTGCCAGCAGTTCCTTGGATCAGACCCAGTACTTC CASSSLDQTQYF
TRBD1 TRBJ1-6 . TRBV27 TGTGCCAGCAGTGAACAGGGGATTAATTCACCCCTCCACTTT CASSEQGINSPLHF
. TRBJ2-1 . TRBV21-1 TGTGCCAGCAACGGGACAGCCTTTAATGAGCAGTTCTTC CASNGTAFNEQFF
TRBD1 TRBJ2-2 . TRBV7-3 TGTGCCAGCAGCGCGGACAGGGACGCCGGGGAGCTGTTTTTT CASSADRDAGELFF
. TRBJ1-4 . TRBV30 TGTGCCTGGAATACCAGGGGCGCTAGTTCTCAAAAACTGTTTTTT CAWNTRGASSQKLFF
TRBD2 TRBJ2-7 few TRBV27 TGTGCCAGCAGCCCGCGGGGGAACTACGAGCAGTACTTC CASSPRGNYEQYF
. TRBJ1-1 few TRBV5-1 TGCGCCAGCAGCTTGGGTCGGGGAATGAGCACTGAAGCTTTCTTT CASSLGRGMSTEAFF
. TRBJ2-2 . TRBV29-1 TGCAGCGTTGAACGTAAGGGGACCGGGGAGCTGTTTTTT CSVERKGTGELFF
. TRBJ2-3 few TRBV10-2 TGCGCCAGCAGTGAAGGCTCCAGTGCGGATACGCAGTATTTT CASSEGSSADTQYF
TRBD1 TRBJ1-4 . TRBV20-1 TGCAGTGCTAGAGATAAGGCAGGGGGTGAAAAACTGTTTTTT CSARDKAGGEKLFF
. TRBJ2-7 . TRBV29-1 TGCAGCGTTGAAGACAGGGGGGCACCCTACGAGCAGTACTTC CSVEDRGAPYEQYF
. TRBJ1-2 . TRBV4-1 TGCGCCAGCAGCCCTATAAGAGGCCCCCGCAGCCACTATGGCTACACCTTC CASSPIRGPRSHYGYTF
. TRBJ1-2 few TRBV12-3/TRBV12-4 TGTGCCAGCAGTCCAGGGTTCTATGGCTACACCTTC CASSPGFYGYTF